The subject of this entry is one TCR beta chain. Its target is not known. The data derive from a study of T cells in narcolepsy. V shed 4 bases, J shed 0 bases, and the junction held 10 bases outside the gene matches. Germline V gives CDR1 SGHTA, CDR2 FQGNSA. The CDR3 has 18 residues. Points from the study as a whole: No autoreactive T cell clone sequences appeared in some memory CD4+ repertoires. Reportedly, autoreactive clonotypes were serially detected in patients' blood but not controls'. HCRT-specific and TRIB2-specific autoreactive clonotypes appeared among same-patient CSF and blood CD4+ clonotypes.

The method was immunoSEQ multiplex PCR; TCRdb's version includes in-frame clones alone and lacks a portion of them. The table shows about 22,000 clones, with about 80% occurring only once. The receptor was isolated from a human donor in good health. Material for sequencing was memory (CD45RA-) CD4+ T cells from blood. The rearrangement links TRBV7-2 to TRBJ2-1; 9 nucleotides line up with TRBD1. The DNA for the CDR3 is TGTGCCAGCAGCTCAAAGGGACAGGGAATCAGCTCCTACAATGAGCAGTTCTTC. It encodes CASSSKGQGISSYNEQFF.